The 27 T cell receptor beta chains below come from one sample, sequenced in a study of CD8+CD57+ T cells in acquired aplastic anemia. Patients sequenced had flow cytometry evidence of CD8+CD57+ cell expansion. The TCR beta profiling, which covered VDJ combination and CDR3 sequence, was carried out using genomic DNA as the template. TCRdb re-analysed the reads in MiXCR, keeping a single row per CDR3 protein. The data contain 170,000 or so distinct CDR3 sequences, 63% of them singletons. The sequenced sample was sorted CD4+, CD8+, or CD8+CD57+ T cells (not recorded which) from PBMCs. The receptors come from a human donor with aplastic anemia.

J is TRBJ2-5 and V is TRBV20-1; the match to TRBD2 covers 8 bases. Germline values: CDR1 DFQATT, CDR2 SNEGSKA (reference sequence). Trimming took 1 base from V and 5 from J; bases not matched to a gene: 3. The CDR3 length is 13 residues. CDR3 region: CSARGLARETQYF. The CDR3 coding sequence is TGCAGTGCTAGAGGACTAGCGAGGGAGACCCAGTACTTC.

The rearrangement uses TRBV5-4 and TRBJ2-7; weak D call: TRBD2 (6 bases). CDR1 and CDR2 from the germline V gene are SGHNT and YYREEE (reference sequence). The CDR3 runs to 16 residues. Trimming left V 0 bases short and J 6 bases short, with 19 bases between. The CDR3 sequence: CASSLEGGATSVEQYF. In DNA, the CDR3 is TGTGCCAGCAGCTTGGAGGGCGGGGCCACATCCGTCGAGCAGTACTTC.

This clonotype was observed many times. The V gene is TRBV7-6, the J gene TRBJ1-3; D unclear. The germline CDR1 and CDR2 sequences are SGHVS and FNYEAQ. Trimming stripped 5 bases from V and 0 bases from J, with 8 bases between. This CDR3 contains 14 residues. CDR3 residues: CASSPISSGNTIYF. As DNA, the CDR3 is TGTGCCAGCAGCCCCATTAGCTCTGGAAACACCATATATTTT.

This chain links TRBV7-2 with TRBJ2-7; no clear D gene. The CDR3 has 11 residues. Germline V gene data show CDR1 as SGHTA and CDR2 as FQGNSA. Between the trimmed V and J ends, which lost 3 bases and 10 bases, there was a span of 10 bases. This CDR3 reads CASSFSAFQYF. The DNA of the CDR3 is TGTGCCAGCAGCTTCTCGGCATTCCAGTACTTC.

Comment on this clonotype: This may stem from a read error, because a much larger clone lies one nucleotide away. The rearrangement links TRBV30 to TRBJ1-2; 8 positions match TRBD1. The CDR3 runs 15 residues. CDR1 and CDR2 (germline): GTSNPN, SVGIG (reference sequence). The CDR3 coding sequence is TGTGCCTGGACCTCAAGACAGGGGACCAACTCTGGCTACACCTTC. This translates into CAWTSRQGTNSGYTF.

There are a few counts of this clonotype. Written as DNA, the CDR3 is TGTGCCAGCAGTACCGTTACAGGTTCCCTCTATGGCTACACCTTC. Its protein is CASSTVTGSLYGYTF. The chain has TRBV6-1 and TRBJ1-2; perhaps TRBD1 as D (5 bases). Germline V lookup: CDR1 MNHNS, CDR2 SASEGT. This CDR3 spans 15 amino acids. Between the trimmed V and J ends, which lost 5 bases and 4 bases, there was a span of 17 bases.

CDR3 region: CSARGSQETQYF. As DNA, the CDR3 is TGCAGTGCTAGGGGCAGTCAAGAGACCCAGTACTTC. The rearrangement uses TRBV20-1 and TRBJ2-5; D is uncertain. CDR3 length: 12 amino acids. In germline, CDR1 is DFQATT, CDR2 SNEGSKA (reference sequence). V was clipped by 3 bases and J by 2 bases, with 7 bases between them.

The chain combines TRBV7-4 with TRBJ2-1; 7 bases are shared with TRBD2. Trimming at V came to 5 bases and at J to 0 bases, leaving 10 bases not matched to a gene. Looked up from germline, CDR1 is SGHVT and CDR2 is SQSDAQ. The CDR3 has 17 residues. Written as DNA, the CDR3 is TGTGCCAGCAGCCAAGATGGGCTAGCGGACTCCTACAATGAGCAGTTCTTC. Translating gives CASSQDGLADSYNEQFF.

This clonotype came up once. The CDR3 bases are TGTGCCACCAGCAGAGATCGGACCAACACTGAAGCTTTCTTT. Its translation is CATSRDRTNTEAFF. The chain carries TRBV15 and TRBJ1-1, with D unresolved. Trimming shortened V by 0 bases and J by 2 bases, and 7 bases separated the two germline ends. The germline V gene encodes CDR1 LNHNV and CDR2 YYDKDF (reference sequence). CDR3 length: 14 amino acids.

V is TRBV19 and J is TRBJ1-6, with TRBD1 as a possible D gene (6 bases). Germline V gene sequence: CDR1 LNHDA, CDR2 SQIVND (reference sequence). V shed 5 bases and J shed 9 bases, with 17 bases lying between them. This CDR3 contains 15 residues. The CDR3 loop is CASSSTRGRVSPLHF. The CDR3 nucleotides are TGTGCCAGTAGTTCTACCCGGGGGCGTGTTTCACCCCTCCACTTT.

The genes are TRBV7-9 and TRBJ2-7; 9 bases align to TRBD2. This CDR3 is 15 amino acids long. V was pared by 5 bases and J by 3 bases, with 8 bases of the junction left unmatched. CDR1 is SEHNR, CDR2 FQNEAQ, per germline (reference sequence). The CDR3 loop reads CASSPYSGSIYEQYF. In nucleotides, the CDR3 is TGTGCCAGCAGCCCGTATAGCGGGAGCATCTACGAGCAGTACTTC.

CDR3 in DNA: TGCAGTGCTTCGGGATTTGACGCGTACGAGCAGTACTTC. Protein sequence: CSASGFDAYEQYF. This rearrangement joins TRBV20-1 to TRBJ2-7, with a tentative D call TRBD2 (5 bases). Per germline, CDR1 DFQATT and CDR2 SNEGSKA (reference sequence). This CDR3 has 13 amino acids. Trimming took 5 bases from V and 4 from J, leaving 15 bases between them.

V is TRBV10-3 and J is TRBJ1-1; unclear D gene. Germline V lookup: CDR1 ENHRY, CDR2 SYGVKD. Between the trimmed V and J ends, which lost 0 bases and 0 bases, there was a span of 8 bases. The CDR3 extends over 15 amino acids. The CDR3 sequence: CAISESNGMNTEAFF. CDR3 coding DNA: TGTGCCATCAGTGAGTCCAATGGGATGAACACTGAAGCTTTCTTT.

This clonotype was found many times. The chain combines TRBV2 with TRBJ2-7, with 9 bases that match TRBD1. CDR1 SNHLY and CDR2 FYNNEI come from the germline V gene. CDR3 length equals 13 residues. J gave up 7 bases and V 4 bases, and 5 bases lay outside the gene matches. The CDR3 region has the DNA TGTGCCAGCAGTGGGACAGGGGCGAAGGAGCAGTACTTC. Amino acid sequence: CASSGTGAKEQYF.

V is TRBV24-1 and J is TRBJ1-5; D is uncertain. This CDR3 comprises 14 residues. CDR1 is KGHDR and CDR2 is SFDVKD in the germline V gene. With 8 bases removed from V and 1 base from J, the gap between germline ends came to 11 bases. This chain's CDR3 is CATTPGGSNQPQHF. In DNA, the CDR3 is TGTGCCACCACCCCGGGAGGCAGCAATCAGCCCCAGCATTTT.

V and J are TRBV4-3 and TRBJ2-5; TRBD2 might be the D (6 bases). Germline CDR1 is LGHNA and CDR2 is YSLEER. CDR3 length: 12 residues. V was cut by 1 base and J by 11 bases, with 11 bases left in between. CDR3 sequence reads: CASSQVGGEQYF. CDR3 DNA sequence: TGCGCCAGCAGCCAAGTAGGAGGGGAGCAGTACTTC.

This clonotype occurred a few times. CDR3 DNA: TGTGCCAGCAGCTTAGGGACGGAGGGGCCCTACGAGCAGTACTTC. This gives the protein CASSLGTEGPYEQYF. The chain couples TRBV7-2 to TRBJ2-7; D possibly corresponds to TRBD2 (6 bases). V lost 1 base to trimming and J lost 2 bases, with 12 bases between them. The CDR3 has 15 amino acids. Germline V lookup: CDR1 SGHTA, CDR2 FQGNSA.

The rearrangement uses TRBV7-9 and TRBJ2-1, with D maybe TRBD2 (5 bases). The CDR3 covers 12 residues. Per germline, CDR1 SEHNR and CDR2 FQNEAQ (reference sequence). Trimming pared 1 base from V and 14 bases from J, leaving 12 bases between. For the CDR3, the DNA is TGTGCCAGCAGCTTAGGGACCCCGGAGGAGTTCTTC. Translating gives CASSLGTPEEFF.

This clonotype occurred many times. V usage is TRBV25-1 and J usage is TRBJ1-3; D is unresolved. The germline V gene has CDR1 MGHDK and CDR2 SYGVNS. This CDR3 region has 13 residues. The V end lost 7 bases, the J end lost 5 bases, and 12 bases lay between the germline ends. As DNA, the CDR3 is TGTGCCAGCACCTCCGGACCCCGAAACACCATATATTTT. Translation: CASTSGPRNTIYF. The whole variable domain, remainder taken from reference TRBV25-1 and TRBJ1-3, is EADIYQTPRYLVIGTGKKITLECSQTMGHDKMYWYQQDPGMELHLIHYSYGVNSTEKGDLSSESTVSRIRTEHFPLTLESARPSHTSQYLCASTSGPRNTIYFGEGSWLTVV.

The CDR3 nucleotides read TGTGCCAGCAGCCTAGACCGGGACAACCAGTTCTTC. It encodes CASSLDRDNQFF. The chain joins TRBV7-3 to TRBJ2-1; a weak D match, TRBD1 (6 bases). V was clipped by 5 bases and J by 13 bases, with 15 bases between them. The germline CDR1 and CDR2 sequences are SGHTA and FQGTGA. The CDR3 length is 12 residues. Combining the CDR3 with reference TRBV7-3 and TRBJ2-1 gives the whole variable domain GAGVSQTPSNKVTEKGKYVELRCDPISGHTALYWYRQSLGQGPEFLIYFQGTGAADDSGLPNDRFFAVRPEGSVSTLKIQRTERGDSAVYLCASSLDRDNQFFGPGTRLTVL.

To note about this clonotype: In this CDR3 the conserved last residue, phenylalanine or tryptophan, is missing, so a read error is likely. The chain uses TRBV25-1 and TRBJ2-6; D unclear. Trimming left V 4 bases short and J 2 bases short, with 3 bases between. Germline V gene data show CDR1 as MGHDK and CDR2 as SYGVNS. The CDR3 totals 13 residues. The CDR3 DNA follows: TGTGCCAGCAGTGGAGCTGGGGCCAACGTCCTGACTTCC. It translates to CASSGAGANVLTS.

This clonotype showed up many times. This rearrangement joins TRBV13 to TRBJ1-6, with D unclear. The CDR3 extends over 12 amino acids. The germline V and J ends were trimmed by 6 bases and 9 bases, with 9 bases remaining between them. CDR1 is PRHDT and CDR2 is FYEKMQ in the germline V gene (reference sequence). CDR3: CASSTLGSPLHF. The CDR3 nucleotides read TGTGCCAGCAGTACCCTGGGTTCACCCCTCCACTTT.

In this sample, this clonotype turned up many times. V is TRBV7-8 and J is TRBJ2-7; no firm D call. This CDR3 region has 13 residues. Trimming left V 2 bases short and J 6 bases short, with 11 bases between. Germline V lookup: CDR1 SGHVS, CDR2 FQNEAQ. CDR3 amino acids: CASSLSGLGEQYF. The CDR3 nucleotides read TGTGCCAGCAGCTTAAGTGGGCTCGGCGAGCAGTACTTC.

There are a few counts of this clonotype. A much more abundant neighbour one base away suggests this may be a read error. The CDR3 nucleotides are TGCAGTGCTGGAGATTCCAGCTTCACCGGGGAGCTGTTTTTT. Its translation: CSAGDSSFTGELFF. This chain uses TRBV20-1 with TRBJ2-2; D is unclear. The CDR3 sequence is 14 residues long. Looked up from germline, CDR1 is DFQATT and CDR2 is SNEGSKA (reference sequence).

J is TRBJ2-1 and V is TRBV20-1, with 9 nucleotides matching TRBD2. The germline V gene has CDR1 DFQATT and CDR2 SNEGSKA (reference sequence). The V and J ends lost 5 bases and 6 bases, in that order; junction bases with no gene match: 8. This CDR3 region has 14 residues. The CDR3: CSAQGGGAGNEQFF. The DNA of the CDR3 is TGCAGTGCTCAAGGCGGGGGGGCCGGCAATGAGCAGTTCTTC.

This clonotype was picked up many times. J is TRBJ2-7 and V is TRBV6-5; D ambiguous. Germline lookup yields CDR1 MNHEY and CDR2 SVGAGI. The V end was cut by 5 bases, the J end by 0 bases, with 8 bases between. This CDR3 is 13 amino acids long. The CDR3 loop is CASSTESSYEQYF. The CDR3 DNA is TGTGCCAGCAGTACAGAGTCCTCCTACGAGCAGTACTTC.

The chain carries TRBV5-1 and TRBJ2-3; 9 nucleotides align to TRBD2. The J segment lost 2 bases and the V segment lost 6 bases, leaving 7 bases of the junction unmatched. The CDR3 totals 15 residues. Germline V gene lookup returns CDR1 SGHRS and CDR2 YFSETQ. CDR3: CASKQTSGNTDTQYF. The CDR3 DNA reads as TGCGCCAGCAAACAGACTAGCGGCAACACAGATACGCAGTATTTT. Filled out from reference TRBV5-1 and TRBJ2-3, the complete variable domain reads KAGVTQTPRYLIKTRGQQVTLSCSPISGHRSVSWYQQTPGQGLQFLFEYFSETQRNKGNFPGRFSGRQFSNSRSEMNVSTLELGDSALYLCASKQTSGNTDTQYFGPGTRLTVL.